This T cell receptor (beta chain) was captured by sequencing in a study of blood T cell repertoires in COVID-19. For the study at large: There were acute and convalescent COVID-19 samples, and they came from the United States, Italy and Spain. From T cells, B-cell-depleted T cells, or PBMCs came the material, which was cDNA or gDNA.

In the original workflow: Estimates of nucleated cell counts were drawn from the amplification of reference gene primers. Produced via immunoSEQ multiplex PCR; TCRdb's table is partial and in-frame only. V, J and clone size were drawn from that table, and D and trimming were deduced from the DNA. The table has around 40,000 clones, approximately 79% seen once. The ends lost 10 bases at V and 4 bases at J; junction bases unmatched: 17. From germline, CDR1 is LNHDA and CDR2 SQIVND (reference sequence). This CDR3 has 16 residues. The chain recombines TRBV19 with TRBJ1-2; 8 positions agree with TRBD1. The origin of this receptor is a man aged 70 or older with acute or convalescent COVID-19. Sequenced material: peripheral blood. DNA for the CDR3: TGTGCCACTACGCCTCGTGGACAGGGAGACGGCTATGGCTACACCTTC. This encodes CATTPRGQGDGYGYTF.